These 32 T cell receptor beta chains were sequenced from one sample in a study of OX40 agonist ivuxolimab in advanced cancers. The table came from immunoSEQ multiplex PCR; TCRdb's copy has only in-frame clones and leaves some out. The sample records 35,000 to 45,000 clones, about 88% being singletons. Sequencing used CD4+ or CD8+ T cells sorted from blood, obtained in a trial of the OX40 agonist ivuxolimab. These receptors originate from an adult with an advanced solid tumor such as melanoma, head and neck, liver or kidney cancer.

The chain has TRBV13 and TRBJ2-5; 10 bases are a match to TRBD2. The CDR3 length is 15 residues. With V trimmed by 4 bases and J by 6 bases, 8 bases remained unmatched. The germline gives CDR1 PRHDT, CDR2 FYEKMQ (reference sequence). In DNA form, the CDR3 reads TGTGCCAGCAGCTCCGAGCGGGGGGGCATCCAGACCCAGTACTTC. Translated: CASSSERGGIQTQYF.

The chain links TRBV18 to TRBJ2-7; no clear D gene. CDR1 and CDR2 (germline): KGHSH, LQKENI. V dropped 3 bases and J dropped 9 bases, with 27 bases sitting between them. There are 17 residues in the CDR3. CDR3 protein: CASSPTFASINEFGQYF. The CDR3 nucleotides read TGTGCCAGCTCACCGACATTCGCCAGTATCAACGAGTTCGGGCAGTACTTC.

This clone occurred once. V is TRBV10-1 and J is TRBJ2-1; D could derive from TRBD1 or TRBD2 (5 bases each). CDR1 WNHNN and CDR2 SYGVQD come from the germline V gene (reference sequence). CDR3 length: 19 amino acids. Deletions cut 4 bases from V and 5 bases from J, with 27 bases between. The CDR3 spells CASSGPRSWLGWDHNEQFF. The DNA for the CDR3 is TGCGCCAGCAGTGGTCCCCGCTCGTGGCTCGGATGGGACCACAATGAGCAGTTCTTC.

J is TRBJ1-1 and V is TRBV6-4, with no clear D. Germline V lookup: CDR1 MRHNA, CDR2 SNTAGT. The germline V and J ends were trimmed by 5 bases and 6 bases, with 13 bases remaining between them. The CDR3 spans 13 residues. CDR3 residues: CASSWGGKSEAFF. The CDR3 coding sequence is TGTGCCAGCAGTTGGGGAGGAAAGTCTGAAGCTTTCTTT.

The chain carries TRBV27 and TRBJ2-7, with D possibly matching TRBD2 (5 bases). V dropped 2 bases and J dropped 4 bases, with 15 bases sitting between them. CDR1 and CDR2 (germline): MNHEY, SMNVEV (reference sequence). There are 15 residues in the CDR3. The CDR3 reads CASSLSGVSGYEQYF. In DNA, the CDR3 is TGTGCCAGCAGTTTAAGTGGGGTTTCGGGGTACGAGCAGTACTTC.

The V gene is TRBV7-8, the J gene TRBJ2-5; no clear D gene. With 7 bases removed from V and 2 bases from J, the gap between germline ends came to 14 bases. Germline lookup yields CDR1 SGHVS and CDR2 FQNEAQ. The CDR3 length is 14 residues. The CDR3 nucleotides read TGTGCCAGCATCGCCCCCACGTTACAAGAGACCCAGTACTTC. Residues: CASIAPTLQETQYF.

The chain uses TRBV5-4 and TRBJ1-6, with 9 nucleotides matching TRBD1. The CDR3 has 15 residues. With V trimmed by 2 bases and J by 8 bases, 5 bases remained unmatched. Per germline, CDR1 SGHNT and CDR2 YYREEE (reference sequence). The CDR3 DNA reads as TGTGCCAGCAGCTTTGCGGGACAGGGTGATTCACCCCTCCACTTT. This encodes CASSFAGQGDSPLHF.

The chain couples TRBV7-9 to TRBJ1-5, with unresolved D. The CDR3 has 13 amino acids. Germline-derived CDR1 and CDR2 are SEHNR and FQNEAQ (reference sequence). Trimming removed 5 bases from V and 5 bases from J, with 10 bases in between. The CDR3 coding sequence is TGTGCCAGCAGCCTCGAAGGGTATCAGCCCCAGCATTTT. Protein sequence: CASSLEGYQPQHF.

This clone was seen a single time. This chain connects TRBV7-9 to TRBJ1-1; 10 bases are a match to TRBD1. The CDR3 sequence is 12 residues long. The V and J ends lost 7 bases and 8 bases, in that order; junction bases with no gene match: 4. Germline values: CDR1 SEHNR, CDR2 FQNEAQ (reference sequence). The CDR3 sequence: CASTGQGDEAFF. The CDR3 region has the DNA TGTGCCAGCACAGGACAGGGGGACGAAGCTTTCTTT.

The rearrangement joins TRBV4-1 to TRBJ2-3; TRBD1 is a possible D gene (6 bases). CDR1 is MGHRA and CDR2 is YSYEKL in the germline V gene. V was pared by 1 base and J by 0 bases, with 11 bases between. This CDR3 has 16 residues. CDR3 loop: CASSQAQGASTDTQYF. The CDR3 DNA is TGCGCCAGCAGCCAAGCACAGGGAGCTAGCACAGATACGCAGTATTTT.

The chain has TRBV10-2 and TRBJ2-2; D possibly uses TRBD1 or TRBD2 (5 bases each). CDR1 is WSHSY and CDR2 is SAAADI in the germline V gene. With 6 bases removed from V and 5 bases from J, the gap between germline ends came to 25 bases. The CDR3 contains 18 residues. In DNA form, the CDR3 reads TGCGCCAGCAGAGCATTCCGGGACCGTAGCGTTGATACCGGGGAGCTGTTTTTT. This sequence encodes CASRAFRDRSVDTGELFF.

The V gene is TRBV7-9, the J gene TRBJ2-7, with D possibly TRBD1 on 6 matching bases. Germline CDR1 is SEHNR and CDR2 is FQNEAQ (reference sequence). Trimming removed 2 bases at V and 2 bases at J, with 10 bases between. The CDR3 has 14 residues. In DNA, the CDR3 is TGTGCCAGCAGCTTACCGGACAGACCCTACGAGCAGTACTTC. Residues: CASSLPDRPYEQYF.

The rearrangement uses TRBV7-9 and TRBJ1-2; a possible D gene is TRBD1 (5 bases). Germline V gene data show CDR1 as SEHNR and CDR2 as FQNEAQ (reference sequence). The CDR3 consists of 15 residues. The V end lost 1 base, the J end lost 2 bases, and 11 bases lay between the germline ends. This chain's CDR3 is CASSLVPGANYGYTF. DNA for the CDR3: TGTGCCAGCAGCTTAGTTCCTGGGGCAAACTATGGCTACACCTTC. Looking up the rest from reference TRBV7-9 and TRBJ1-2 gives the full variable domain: DTGVSQNPRHKITKRGQNVTFRCDPISEHNRLYWYRQTLGQGPEFLTYFQNEAQLEKSRLLSDRFSAERPKGSFSTLEIQRTEQGDSAMYLCASSLVPGANYGYTFGSGTRLTVV.

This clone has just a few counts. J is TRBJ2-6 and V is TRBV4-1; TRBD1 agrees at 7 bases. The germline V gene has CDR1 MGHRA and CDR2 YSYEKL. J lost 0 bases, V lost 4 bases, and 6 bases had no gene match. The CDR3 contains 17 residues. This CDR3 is CASSLRTGISGANVLTF. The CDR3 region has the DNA TGCGCCAGCAGCCTTAGGACAGGAATCTCTGGGGCCAACGTCCTGACTTTC.

The CDR3 nucleotides are TGTGCCAGCAGCTTCCCTAGCGGGAGAGCTATCAATGAGCAGTTCTTC. As protein: CASSFPSGRAINEQFF. The V and J genes are TRBV7-9 and TRBJ2-1; 10 positions agree with TRBD2. Germline V CDR1 and CDR2: SEHNR, FQNEAQ (reference sequence). V was clipped by 3 bases and J by 6 bases; unmatched bases: 8. The CDR3 is made up of 16 amino acids.

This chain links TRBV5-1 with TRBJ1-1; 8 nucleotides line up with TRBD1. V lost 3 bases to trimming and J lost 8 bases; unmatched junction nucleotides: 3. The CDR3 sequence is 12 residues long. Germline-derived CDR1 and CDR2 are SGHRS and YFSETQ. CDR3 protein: CASSWGDREAFF. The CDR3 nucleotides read TGCGCCAGCAGCTGGGGGGACAGGGAAGCTTTCTTT.

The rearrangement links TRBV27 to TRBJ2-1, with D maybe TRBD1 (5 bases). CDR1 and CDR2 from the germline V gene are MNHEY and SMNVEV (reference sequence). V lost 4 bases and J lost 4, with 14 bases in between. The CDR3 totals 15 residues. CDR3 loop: CASSSRVPKYNEQFF. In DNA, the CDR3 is TGTGCCAGCAGTTCCAGGGTACCCAAATACAATGAGCAGTTCTTC.

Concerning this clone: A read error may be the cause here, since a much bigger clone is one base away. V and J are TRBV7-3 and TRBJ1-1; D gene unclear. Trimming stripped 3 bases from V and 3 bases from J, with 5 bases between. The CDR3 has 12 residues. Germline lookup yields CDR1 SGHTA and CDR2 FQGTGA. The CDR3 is CASSFGDTEAFF. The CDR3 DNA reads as TGTGCCAGCAGCTTCGGCGACACTGAAGCTTTCTTT.

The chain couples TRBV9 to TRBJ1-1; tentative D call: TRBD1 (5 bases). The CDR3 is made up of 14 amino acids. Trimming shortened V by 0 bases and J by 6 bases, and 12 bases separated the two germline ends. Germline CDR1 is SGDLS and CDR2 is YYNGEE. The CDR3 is CASSVGDAPAEAFF. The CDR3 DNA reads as TGTGCCAGCAGCGTAGGGGACGCCCCAGCTGAAGCTTTCTTT.

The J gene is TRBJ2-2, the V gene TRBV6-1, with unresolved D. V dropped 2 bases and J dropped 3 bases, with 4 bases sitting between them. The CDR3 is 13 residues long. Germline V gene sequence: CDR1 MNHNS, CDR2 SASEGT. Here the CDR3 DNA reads TGTGCCAGCAGTGAATCGCACACCGGGGAGCTGTTTTTT. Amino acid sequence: CASSESHTGELFF.

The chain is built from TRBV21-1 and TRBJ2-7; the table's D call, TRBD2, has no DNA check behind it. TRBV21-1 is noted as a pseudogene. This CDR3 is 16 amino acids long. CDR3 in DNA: TGTGCCAGCAGCAAACGACTAGCGGGAGCCACCTACGAGCAGTACTTC. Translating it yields CASSKRLAGATYEQYF.

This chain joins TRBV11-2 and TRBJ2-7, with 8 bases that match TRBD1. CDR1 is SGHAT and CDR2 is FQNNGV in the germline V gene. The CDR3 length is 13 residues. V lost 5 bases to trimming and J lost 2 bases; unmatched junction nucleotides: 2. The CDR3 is CASSPDRAYEQYF. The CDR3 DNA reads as TGTGCCAGCAGCCCGGACAGGGCCTACGAGCAGTACTTC. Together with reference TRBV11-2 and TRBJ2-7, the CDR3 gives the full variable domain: EAGVAQSPRYKIIEKRQSVAFWCNPISGHATLYWYQQILGQGPKLLIQFQNNGVVDDSQLPKDRFSAERLKGVDSTLKIQPAKLEDSAVYLCASSPDRAYEQYFGPGTRLTVT.

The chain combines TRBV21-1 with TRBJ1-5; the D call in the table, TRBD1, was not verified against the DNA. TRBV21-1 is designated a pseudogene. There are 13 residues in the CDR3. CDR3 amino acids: CASPGTGNQPQHF. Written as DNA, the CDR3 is TGTGCCAGCCCCGGGACAGGCAATCAGCCCCAGCATTTT.

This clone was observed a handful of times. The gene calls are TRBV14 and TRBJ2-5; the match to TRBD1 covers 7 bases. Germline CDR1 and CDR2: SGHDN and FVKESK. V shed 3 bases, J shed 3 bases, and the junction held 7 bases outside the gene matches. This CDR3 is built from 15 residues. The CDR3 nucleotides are TGTGCCAGCAGCCAGGGGGACAGACTTAAAGAGACCCAGTACTTC. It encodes CASSQGDRLKETQYF.

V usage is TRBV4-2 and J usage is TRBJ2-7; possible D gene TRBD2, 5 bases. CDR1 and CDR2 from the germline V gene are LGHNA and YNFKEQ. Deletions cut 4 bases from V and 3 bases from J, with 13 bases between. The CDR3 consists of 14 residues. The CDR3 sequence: CASSPETTHYEQYF. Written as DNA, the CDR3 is TGTGCCAGCAGCCCCGAGACTACTCACTACGAGCAGTACTTC.

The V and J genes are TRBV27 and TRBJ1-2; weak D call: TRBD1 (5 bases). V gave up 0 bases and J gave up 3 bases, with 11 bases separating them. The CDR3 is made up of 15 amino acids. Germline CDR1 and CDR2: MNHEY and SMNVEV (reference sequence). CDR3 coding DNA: TGTGCCAGCAGTTTATCCCCAGGGATGCACTATGGCTACACCTTC. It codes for CASSLSPGMHYGYTF.

The CDR3 DNA reads as TGTGCCAGCAGTTCCAACTTGGTTGGGGCCAACGTCCTGACTTTC. Protein sequence: CASSSNLVGANVLTF. The V and J genes are TRBV6-5 and TRBJ2-6; D remains ambiguous. The germline CDR1 and CDR2 sequences are MNHEY and SVGAGI. There are 15 residues in the CDR3. V was clipped by 4 bases and J by 3 bases, with 10 bases between them.

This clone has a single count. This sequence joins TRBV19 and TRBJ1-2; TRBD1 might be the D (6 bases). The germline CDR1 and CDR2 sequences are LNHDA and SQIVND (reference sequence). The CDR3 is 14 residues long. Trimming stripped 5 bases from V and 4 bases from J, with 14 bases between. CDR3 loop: CASSPTGTLYGYTF. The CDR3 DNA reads TGTGCCAGTAGTCCTACAGGGACGCTCTATGGCTACACCTTC.

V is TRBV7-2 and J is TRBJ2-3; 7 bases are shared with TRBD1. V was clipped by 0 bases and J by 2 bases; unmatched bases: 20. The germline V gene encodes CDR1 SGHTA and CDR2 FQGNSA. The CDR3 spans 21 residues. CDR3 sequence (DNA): TGTGCCAGCAGCTTAGCGCTTAGGATGTATTGGACAGGAGATGCCACAGATACGCAGTATTTT. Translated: CASSLALRMYWTGDATDTQYF.

The CDR3: CASSLVFMGQGAEQYF. The CDR3 bases are TGTGCCAGCAGCTTAGTTTTTATGGGACAGGGTGCCGAGCAGTACTTC. V gene TRBV7-9 combines with J gene TRBJ2-7; 9 bases match TRBD1. Germline-derived CDR1 and CDR2 are SEHNR and FQNEAQ (reference sequence). The CDR3 contains 16 residues. Losses at the gene ends were 1 base for V and 6 bases for J; bases not matched to a gene: 10.

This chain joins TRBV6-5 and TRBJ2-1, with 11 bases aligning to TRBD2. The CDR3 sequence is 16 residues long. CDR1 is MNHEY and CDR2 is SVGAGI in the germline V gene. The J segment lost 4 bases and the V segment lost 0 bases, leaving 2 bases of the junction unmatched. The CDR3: CASSYSIAGGYNEQFF. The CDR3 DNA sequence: TGTGCCAGCAGTTACTCTATAGCGGGGGGGTACAATGAGCAGTTCTTC.

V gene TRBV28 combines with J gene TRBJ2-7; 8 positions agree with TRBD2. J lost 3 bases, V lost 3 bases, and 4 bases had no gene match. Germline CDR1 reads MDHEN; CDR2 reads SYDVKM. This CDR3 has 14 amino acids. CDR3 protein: CASSLGTRDYEQYF. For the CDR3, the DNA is TGTGCCAGCAGTTTGGGGACTAGGGACTACGAGCAGTACTTC.